Below, one T cell receptor (beta chain) is given with its context. What it binds is unknown. From germline, CDR1 is MDHEN and CDR2 SYDVKM. This CDR3 has 15 residues. Between the trimmed V and J ends, which lost 2 bases and 4 bases, there was a span of 13 bases. This entry belongs to a study of response to subunit inactivated influenza vaccine. Study-wide results and limits: Authors suggested seasonal influenza vaccinations each recruit few new T cells.

Using its own MiXCR run on the RT-PCR reads, TCRdb lists one record per CDR3 protein. The table records a few hundred thousand distinct CDR3 sequences, 20% to 25% of them present only once. The specimen was PBMCs from blood, collected about 20 months after vaccination. This rearrangement joins TRBV28 to TRBJ2-3, with D uncertain. The TCR sequence derives from a man in his fifties or sixties who received an inactivated influenza vaccine. The CDR3 nucleotides are TGTGCCAGCAGTTTACTGCCAGGATATCCAGATACGCAGTATTTT. It encodes CASSLLPGYPDTQYF. Variable domain in full (rest from reference TRBV28 and TRBJ2-3): DVKVTQSSRYLVKRTGEKVFLECVQDMDHENMFWYRQDPGLGLRLIYFSYDVKMKEKGDIPEGYSVSREKKERFSLILESASTNQTSMYLCASSLLPGYPDTQYFGPGTRLTVL.